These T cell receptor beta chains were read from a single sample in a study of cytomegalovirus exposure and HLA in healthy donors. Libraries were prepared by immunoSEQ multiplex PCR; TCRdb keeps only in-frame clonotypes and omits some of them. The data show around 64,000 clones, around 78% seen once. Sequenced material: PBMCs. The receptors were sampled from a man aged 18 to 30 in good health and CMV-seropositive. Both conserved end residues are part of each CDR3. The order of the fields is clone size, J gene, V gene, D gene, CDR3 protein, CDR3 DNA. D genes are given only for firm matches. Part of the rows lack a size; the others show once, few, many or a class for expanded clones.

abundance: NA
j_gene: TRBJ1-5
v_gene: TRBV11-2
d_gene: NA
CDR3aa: CASSPGRGRQPQHF
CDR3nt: TGTGCCAGCAGCCCGGGCAGGGGCCGACAGCCCCAGCATTTT

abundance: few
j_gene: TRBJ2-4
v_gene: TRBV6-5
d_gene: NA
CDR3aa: CASSPRGKNIQYF
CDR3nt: TGTGCCAGCAGTCCAAGAGGCAAAAACATTCAGTACTTC

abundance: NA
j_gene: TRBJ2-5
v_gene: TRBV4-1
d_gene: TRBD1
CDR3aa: CASSPGTVQETQYF
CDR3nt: TGCGCCAGCAGCCCCGGGACAGTGCAAGAGACCCAGTACTTC

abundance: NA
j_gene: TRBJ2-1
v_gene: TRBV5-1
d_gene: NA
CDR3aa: CASSPGISLEQFF
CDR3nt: TGCGCCAGCAGCCCAGGAATAAGTCTTGAGCAGTTCTTC

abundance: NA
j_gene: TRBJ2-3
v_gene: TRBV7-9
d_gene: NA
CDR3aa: CASSLAPTSTDTQYF
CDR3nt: TGTGCCAGCAGCTTAGCCCCGACTAGCACAGATACGCAGTATTTT

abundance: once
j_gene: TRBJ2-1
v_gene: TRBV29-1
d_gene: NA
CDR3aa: CSVEDQGEQFF
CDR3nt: TGCAGCGTTGAAGATCAGGGGGAGCAGTTCTTC

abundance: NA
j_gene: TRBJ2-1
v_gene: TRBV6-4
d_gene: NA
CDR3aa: CASSDPLLGDEQFF
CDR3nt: TGTGCCAGCAGTGACCCACTTCTCGGTGATGAGCAGTTCTTC

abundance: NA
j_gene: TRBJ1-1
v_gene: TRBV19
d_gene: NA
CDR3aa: CASSRGNTEAFF
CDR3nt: TGTGCCAGTAGTCGCGGGAACACTGAAGCTTTCTTT

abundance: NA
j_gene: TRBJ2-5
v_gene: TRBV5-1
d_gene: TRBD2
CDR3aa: CASSLGAGGRETQYF
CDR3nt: TGCGCCAGCAGCTTAGGAGCGGGGGGGCGAGAGACCCAGTACTTC

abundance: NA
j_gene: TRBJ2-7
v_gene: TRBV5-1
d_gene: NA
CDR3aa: CASSAGAYEQYF
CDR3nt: TGCGCCAGCAGTGCAGGCGCATACGAGCAGTACTTC

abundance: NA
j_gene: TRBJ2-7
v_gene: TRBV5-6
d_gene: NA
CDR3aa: CASSLAVRGPTYEQYF
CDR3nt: TGTGCCAGCAGCTTGGCCGTCAGGGGCCCCACCTACGAGCAGTACTTC

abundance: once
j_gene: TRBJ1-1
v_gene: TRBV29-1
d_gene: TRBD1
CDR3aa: CSVDSGDSEAFF
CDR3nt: TGCAGCGTTGACTCTGGGGACAGTGAAGCTTTCTTT

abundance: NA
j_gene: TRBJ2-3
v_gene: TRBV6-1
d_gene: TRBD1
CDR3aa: CASMPRTGGDTQYF
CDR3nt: TGTGCCAGCATGCCCCGGACAGGGGGGGATACGCAGTATTTT

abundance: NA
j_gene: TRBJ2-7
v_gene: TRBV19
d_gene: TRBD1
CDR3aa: CASSIAGTASSYEQYF
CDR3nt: TGTGCCAGTAGTATAGCCGGGACAGCAAGCTCCTACGAGCAGTACTTC

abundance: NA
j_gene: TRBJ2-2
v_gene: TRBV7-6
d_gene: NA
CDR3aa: CASSFSASVGGELFF
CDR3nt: TGTGCCAGCAGCTTTTCGGCTAGTGTAGGCGGGGAGCTGTTTTTT

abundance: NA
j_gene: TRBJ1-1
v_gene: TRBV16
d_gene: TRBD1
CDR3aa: CASSQSSGTGRAEAFF
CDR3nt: TGTGCCAGCAGCCAATCGAGTGGGACAGGGAGAGCTGAAGCTTTCTTT

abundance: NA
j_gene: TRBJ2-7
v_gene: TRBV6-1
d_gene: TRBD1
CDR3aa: CASTAGTGGDEQYF
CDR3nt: TGTGCCAGCACCGCCGGGACAGGGGGCGACGAGCAGTACTTC

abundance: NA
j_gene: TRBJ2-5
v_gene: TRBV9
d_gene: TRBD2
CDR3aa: CASSVVGLAGQGWYF
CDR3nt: TGTGCCAGCAGCGTAGTGGGACTAGCGGGTCAGGGTTGGTACTTC

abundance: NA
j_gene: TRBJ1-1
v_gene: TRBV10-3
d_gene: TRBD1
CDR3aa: CAISESPGGNTEAFF
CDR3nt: TGTGCCATCAGTGAGTCCCCAGGGGGGAACACTGAAGCTTTCTTT

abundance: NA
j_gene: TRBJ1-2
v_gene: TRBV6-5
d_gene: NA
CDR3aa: CASSYSTKWDGYTF
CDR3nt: TGTGCCAGCAGTTACTCGACAAAATGGGATGGCTACACCTTC

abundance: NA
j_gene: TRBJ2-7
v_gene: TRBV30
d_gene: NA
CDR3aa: CAWSVMGAEQYF
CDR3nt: TGTGCCTGGAGTGTAATGGGGGCCGAGCAGTACTTC

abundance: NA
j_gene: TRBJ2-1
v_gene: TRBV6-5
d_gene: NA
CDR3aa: CASSYSSGSTYNEQFF
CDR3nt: TGTGCCAGCAGTTACTCCTCGGGATCCACCTACAATGAGCAGTTCTTC

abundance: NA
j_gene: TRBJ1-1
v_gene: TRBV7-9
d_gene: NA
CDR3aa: CASSSTRNTEAFF
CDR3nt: TGTGCCAGCAGCTCAACAAGGAACACTGAAGCTTTCTTT

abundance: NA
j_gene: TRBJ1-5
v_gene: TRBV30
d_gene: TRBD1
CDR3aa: CAWREGAAPQPQHF
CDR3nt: TGTGCCTGGAGGGAGGGGGCCGCGCCTCAGCCCCAGCATTTT

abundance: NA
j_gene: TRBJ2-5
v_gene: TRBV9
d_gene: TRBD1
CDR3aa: CASSVGSGTAETQYF
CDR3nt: TGTGCCAGCAGCGTAGGTTCGGGGACAGCTGAGACCCAGTACTTC

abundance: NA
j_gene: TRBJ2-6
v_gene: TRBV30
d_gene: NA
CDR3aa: CAWTLAGSGANVLTF
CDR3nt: TGTGCCTGGACCTTGGCAGGGTCTGGGGCCAACGTCCTGACTTTC

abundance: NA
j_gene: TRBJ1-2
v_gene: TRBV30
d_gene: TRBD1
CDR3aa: CAWEHTGDYGYTF
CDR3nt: TGTGCCTGGGAACACACAGGGGACTATGGCTACACCTTC

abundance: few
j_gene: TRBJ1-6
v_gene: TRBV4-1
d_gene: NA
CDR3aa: CASSQEEVAGNSPLHF
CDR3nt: TGCGCCAGCAGCCAAGAAGAAGTGGCAGGGAATTCACCCCTCCACTTT

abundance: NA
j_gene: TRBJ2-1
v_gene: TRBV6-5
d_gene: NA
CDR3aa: CASSYNRGGPTGEQFF
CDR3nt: TGTGCCAGCAGTTACAATAGAGGGGGACCCACCGGTGAGCAGTTCTTC

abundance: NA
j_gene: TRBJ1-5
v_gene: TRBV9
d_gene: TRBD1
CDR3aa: CASSAGQASNQPQHF
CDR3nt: TGTGCCAGCAGCGCGGGACAGGCCAGCAATCAGCCCCAGCATTTT

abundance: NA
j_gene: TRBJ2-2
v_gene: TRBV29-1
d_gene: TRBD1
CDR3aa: CSVTQQGGKGTGELFF
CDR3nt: TGCAGCGTGACCCAACAGGGGGGTAAAGGAACCGGGGAGCTGTTTTTT

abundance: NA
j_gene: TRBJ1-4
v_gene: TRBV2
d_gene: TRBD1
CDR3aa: CASKGRTGNNEKLFF
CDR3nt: TGTGCCAGCAAAGGCCGGACAGGGAATAATGAAAAACTGTTTTTT

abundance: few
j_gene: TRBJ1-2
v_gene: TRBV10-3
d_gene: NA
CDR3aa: CAIVGGSDGYTF
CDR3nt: TGTGCCATCGTTGGAGGGTCGGATGGCTACACCTTC

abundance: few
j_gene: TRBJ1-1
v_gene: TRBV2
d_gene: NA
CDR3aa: CASSEITGNTEAFF
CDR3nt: TGTGCCAGCAGTGAAATAACAGGGAACACTGAAGCTTTCTTT

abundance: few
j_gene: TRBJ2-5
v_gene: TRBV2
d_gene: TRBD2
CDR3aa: CASSLTSGAGGETQYF
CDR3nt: TGTGCCAGCAGTTTGACTAGCGGGGCGGGGGGGGAGACCCAGTACTTC

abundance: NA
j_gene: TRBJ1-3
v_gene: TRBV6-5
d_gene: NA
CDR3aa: CASANTGNTIYF
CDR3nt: TGTGCCAGCGCGAATACTGGAAACACCATATATTTT

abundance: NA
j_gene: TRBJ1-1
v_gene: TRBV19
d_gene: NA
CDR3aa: CASSRQSLTNTEAFF
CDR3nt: TGTGCCAGTAGTCGACAAAGTCTAACGAACACTGAAGCTTTCTTT

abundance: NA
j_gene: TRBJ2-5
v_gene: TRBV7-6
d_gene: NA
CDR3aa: CASSFQGRETQYF
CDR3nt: TGTGCCAGCAGCTTCCAGGGGCGGGAGACCCAGTACTTC

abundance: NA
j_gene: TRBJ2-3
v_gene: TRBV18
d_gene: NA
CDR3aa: CASSPRDTQYF
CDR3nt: TGTGCCAGCTCACCGAGGGATACGCAGTATTTT

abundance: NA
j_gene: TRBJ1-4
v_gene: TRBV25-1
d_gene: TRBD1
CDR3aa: CASGRTGRGEKLFF
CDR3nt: TGTGCCAGCGGGAGGACAGGGAGAGGTGAAAAACTGTTTTTT

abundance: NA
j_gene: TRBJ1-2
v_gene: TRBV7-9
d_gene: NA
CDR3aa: CASSLGPGQIGDGYTF
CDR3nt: TGTGCCAGCAGCCTCGGGCCGGGACAAATAGGGGATGGCTACACCTTC

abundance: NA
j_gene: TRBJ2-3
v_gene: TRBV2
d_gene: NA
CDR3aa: CASRRSGTQIGDTQYF
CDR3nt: TGTGCCAGCAGACGCTCCGGGACTCAGATCGGAGATACGCAGTATTTT

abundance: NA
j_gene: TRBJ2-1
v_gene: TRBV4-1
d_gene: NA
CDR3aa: CASSQDHSGGGLSYNEQFF
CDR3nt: TGCGCCAGCAGCCAAGATCATTCTGGGGGAGGTTTATCCTACAATGAGCAGTTCTTC

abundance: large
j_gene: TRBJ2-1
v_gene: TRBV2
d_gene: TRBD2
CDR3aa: CASSEGLGLAELEQFF
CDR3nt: TGTGCCAGCAGTGAAGGGTTGGGACTAGCGGAATTAGAGCAGTTCTTC

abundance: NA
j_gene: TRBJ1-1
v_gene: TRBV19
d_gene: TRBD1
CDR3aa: CASSLADRAPEAFF
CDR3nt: TGTGCCAGTAGTCTCGCGGACAGGGCCCCTGAAGCTTTCTTT

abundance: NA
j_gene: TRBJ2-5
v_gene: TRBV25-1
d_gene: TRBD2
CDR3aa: CASSASGIARETQYF
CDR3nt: TGTGCCAGCAGTGCTAGCGGGATCGCGAGGGAGACCCAGTACTTC

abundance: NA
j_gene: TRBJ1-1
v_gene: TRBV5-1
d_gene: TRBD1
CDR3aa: CASMVGQAGTEAFF
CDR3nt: TGCGCCAGCATGGTTGGACAGGCGGGAACTGAAGCTTTCTTT

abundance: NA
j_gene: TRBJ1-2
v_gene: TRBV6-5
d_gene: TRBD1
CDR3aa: CASSHGTGFFPGYTF
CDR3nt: TGTGCCAGCAGTCATGGGACAGGGTTTTTTCCTGGCTACACCTTC

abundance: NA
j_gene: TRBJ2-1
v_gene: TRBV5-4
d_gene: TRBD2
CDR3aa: CASSPPGTSGSGEQFF
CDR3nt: TGTGCCAGCAGCCCGCCGGGGACTAGCGGGAGCGGTGAGCAGTTCTTC

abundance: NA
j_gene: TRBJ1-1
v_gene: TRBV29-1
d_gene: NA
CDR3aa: CTYHRDTEAFF
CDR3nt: TGCACCTATCACCGGGACACTGAAGCTTTCTTT

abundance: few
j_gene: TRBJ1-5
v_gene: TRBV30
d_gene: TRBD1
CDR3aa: CAWSTSDRAPQHF
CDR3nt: TGTGCCTGGAGTACCTCCGACAGGGCACCCCAGCATTTT

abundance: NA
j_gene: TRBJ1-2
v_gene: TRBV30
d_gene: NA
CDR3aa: CARRMPIYGYTF
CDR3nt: TGTGCTCGGAGGATGCCGATCTATGGCTACACCTTC

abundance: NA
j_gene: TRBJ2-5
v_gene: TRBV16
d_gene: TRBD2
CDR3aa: CASGRLAETQYF
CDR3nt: TGTGCCAGCGGGAGACTAGCGGAGACCCAGTACTTC

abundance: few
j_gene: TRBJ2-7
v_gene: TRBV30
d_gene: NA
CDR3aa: CAWSVQGGGYEQYF
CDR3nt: TGTGCCTGGAGTGTACAGGGAGGGGGGTACGAGCAGTACTTC

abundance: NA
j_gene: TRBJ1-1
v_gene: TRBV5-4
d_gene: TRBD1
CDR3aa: CASSLESGGALTEAFF
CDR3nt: TGTGCCAGCAGCTTGGAGTCAGGGGGCGCTCTGACTGAAGCTTTCTTT

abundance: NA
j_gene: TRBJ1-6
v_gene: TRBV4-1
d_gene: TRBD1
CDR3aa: CASSGGGSNNSPLHF
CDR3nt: TGCGCCAGCAGCGGAGGGGGCTCTAATAATTCACCCCTCCACTTT

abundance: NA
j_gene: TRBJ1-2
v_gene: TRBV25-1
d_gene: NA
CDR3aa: CASSGIRGGYGYTF
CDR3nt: TGTGCCAGCAGCGGCATCCGAGGGGGCTATGGCTACACCTTC

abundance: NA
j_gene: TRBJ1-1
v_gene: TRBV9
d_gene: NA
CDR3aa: CASSPRRGLNTEAFF
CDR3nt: TGTGCCAGCAGCCCCCGTAGAGGGTTGAACACTGAAGCTTTCTTT

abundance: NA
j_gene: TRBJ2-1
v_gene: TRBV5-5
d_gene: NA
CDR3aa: CASSRSYNEQFF
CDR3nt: TGTGCCAGCAGCCGGTCCTACAATGAGCAGTTCTTC

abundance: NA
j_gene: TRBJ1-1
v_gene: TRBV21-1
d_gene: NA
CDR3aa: CASSKDRQAKAFF
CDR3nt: TGTGCCAGCAGCAAAGACAGACAGGCAAAAGCTTTCTTT